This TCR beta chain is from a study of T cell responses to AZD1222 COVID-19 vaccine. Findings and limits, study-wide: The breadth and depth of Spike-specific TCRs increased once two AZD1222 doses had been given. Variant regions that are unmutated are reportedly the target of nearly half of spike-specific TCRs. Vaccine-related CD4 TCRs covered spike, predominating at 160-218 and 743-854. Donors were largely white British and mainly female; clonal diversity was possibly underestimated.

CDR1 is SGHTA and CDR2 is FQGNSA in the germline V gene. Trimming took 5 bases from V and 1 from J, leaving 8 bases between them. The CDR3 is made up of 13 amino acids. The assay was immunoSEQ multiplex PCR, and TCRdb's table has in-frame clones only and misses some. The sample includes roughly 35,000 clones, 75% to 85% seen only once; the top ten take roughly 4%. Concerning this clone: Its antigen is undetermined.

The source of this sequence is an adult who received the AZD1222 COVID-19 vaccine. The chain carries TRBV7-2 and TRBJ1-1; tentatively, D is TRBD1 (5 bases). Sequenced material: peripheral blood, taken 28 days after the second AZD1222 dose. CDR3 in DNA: TGTGCCAGCAGCGGGGGGGGGAACACTGAAGCTTTCTTT. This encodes CASSGGGNTEAFF. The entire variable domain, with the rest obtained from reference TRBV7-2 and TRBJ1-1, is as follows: GAGVSQSPSNKVTEKGKDVELRCDPISGHTALYWYRQSLGQGLEFLIYFQGNSAPDKSGLPSDRFSAERTGGSVSTLTIQRTQQEDSAVYLCASSGGGNTEAFFGQGTRLTVV.